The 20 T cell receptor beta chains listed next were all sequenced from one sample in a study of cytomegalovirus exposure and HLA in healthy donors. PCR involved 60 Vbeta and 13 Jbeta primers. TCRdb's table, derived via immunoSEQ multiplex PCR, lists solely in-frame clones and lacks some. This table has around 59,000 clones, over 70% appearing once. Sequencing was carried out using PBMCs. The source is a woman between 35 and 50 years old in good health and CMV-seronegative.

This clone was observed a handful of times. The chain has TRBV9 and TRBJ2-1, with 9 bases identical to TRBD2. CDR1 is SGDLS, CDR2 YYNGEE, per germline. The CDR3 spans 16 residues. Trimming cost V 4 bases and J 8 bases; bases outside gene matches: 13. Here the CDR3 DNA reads TGTGCCAGCAGCCCCCGGGTTGGGCTAGCGGGACATGAGCAGTTCTTC. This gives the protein CASSPRVGLAGHEQFF.

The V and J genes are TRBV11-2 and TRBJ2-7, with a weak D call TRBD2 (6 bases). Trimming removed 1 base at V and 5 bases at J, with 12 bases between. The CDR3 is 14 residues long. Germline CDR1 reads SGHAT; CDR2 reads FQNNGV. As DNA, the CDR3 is TGTGCCAGCAGCTTAGGTGGGCTAGCGCACGAGCAGTACTTC. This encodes CASSLGGLAHEQYF.

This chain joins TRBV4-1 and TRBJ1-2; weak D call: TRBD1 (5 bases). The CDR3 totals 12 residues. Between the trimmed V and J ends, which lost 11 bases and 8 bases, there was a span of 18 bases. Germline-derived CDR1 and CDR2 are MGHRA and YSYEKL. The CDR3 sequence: CAATGGGLGYTF. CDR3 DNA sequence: TGCGCCGCCACAGGCGGGGGTTTAGGCTACACCTTC.

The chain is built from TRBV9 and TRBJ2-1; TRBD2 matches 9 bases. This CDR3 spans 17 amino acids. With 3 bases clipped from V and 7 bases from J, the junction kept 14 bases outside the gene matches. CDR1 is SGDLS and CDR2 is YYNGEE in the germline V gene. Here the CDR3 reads CASSDSLAGDRTNEQFF. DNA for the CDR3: TGTGCCAGCAGCGACTCCTTAGCGGGAGATCGGACAAATGAGCAGTTCTTC. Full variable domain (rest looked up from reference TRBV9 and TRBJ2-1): DSGVTQTPKHLITATGQRVTLRCSPRSGDLSVYWYQQSLDQGLQFLIQYYNGEERAKGNILERFSAQQFPDLHSELNLSSLELGDSALYFCASSDSLAGDRTNEQFFGPGTRLTVL.

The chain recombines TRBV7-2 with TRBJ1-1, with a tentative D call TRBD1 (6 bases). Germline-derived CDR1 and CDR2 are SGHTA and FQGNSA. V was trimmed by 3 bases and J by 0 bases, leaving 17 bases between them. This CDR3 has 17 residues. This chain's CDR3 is CASSLGGAIRMNTEAFF. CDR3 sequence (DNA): TGTGCCAGCAGCTTGGGGGGGGCCATAAGAATGAACACTGAAGCTTTCTTT.

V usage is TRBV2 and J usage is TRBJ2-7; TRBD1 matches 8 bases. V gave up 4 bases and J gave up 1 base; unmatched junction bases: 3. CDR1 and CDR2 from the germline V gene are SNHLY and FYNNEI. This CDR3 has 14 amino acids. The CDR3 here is CASSGQGISYEQYF. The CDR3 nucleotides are TGTGCCAGCAGTGGACAGGGGATATCCTACGAGCAGTACTTC.

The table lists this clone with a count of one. This CDR3 is CASSLLEETNEKLFF. CDR3 sequence (DNA): TGTGCCAGCAGTTTACTCGAGGAGACTAATGAAAAACTGTTTTTT. This chain links TRBV28 with TRBJ1-4; D unclear. Germline V gene data show CDR1 as MDHEN and CDR2 as SYDVKM. The ends were cut back, 2 bases at V and 2 bases at J, with 9 bases in the middle. The CDR3 extends over 15 amino acids.

CDR3 in DNA: TGTGCCAGCAGCTCCCCGAGAGGGCCCTACGAGCAGTACTTC. Translating it yields CASSSPRGPYEQYF. V gene TRBV11-2 combines with J gene TRBJ2-7; tentative D call: TRBD2 (5 bases). There are 14 residues in the CDR3. Germline V lookup: CDR1 SGHAT, CDR2 FQNNGV. Trimming stripped 4 bases from V and 2 bases from J, with 12 bases between.

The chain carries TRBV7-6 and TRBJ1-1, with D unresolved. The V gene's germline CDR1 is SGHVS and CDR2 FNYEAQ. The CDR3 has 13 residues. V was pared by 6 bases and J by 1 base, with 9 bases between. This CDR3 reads CASSSRPNTEAFF. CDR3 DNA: TGTGCCAGCAGTTCCAGGCCGAACACTGAAGCTTTCTTT.

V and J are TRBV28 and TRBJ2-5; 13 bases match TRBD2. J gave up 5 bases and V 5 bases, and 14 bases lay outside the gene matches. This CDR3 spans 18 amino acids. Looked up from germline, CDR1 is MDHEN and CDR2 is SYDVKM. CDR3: CASSRTSGRARVMETQYF. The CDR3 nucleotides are TGTGCCAGCAGTAGAACTAGCGGGAGGGCCAGGGTGATGGAGACCCAGTACTTC.

The CDR3 DNA sequence: TGTGCCAGCAGTTTGACCGGGACAGGGAGGACTGAAGCTTTCTTT. This codes for CASSLTGTGRTEAFF. This chain uses TRBV28 with TRBJ1-1, with TRBD1 identical over 9 bases. The CDR3 extends over 15 amino acids. Germline V gene lookup returns CDR1 MDHEN and CDR2 SYDVKM. Trimming at V came to 3 bases and at J to 5 bases, leaving 7 bases not matched to a gene.

CDR3 nucleotides: TGTGCCAGCAGCTTCCTGACTAGCGGAGCGGTCAATGAGCAGTTCTTC. Encoded protein: CASSFLTSGAVNEQFF. J is TRBJ2-1 and V is TRBV7-6; 9 bases align to TRBD2. CDR3 length: 16 amino acids. Germline lookup yields CDR1 SGHVS and CDR2 FNYEAQ. The trim removed 3 bases at V and 6 bases at J, leaving 9 bases unmatched.

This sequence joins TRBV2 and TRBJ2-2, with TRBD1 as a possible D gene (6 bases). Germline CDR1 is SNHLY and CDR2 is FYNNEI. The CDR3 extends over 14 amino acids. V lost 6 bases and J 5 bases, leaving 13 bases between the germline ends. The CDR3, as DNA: TGTGCCAGCAGCCCTTCACAGGGAACCGGGGAGCTGTTTTTT. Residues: CASSPSQGTGELFF.

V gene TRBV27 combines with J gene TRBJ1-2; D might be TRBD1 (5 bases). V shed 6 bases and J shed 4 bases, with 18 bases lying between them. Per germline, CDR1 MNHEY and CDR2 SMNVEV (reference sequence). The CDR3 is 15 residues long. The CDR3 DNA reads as TGTGCCAGCAGACCTGGCCGACAGATCACCTATGGCTACACCTTC. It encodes CASRPGRQITYGYTF.

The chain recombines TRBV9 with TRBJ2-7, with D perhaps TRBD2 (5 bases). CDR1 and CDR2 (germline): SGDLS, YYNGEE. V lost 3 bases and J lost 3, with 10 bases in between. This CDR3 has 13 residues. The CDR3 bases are TGTGCCAGCAGCGACGGGATTGACTACGAGCAGTACTTC. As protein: CASSDGIDYEQYF.

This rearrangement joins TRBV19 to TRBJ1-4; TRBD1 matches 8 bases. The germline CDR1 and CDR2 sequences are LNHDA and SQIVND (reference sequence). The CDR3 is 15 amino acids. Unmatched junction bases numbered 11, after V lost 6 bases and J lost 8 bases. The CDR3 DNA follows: TGTGCCAGTAGCGAATTGGGACAGGAGGGCGAAAAACTGTTTTTT. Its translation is CASSELGQEGEKLFF.

The DNA of the CDR3 is TGTGCCAGCAGGGATTGGGGACAGGGGGCAGAGCCCCAGCATTTT. It is translated as CASRDWGQGAEPQHF. This chain connects TRBV6-1 to TRBJ1-5; 12 positions agree with TRBD1. Germline V gene data show CDR1 as MNHNS and CDR2 as SASEGT. This CDR3 is built from 15 residues. Unmatched junction bases numbered 8, after V lost 6 bases and J lost 8 bases.

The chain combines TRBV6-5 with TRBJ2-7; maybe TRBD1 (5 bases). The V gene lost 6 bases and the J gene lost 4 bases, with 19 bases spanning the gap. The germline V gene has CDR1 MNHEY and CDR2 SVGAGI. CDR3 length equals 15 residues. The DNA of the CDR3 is TGTGCCAGCAGGCCCACCAGGGCTACCTATTACGAGCAGTACTTC. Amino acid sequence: CASRPTRATYYEQYF.

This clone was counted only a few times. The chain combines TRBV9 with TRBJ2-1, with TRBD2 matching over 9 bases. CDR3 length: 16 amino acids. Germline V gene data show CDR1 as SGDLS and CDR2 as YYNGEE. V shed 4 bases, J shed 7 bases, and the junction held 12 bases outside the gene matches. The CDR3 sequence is CASSPPGSGSLNEQFF. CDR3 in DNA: TGTGCCAGCAGCCCCCCAGGTAGCGGGAGTTTGAATGAGCAGTTCTTC.

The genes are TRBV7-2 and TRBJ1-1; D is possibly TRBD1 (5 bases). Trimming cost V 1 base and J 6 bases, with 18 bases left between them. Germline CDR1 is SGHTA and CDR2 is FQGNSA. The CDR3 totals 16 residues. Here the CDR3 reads CASSLVSGRVFAEAFF. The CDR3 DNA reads TGTGCCAGCAGCTTAGTTTCTGGCAGGGTATTTGCTGAAGCTTTCTTT.